The 21 T cell receptor beta chains in this list originate from one sample, sequenced in a study of blood T cell repertoires in COVID-19. Measured with immunoSEQ multiplex PCR; TCRdb has only the in-frame clones, and not every one. This sample carries fewer than 350,000 clones, roughly 89% of them seen once, and the ten largest clones take about 5.7%. Sample: PBMCs or T cells enriched from blood (not recorded which). The origin of the receptors is a woman in her forties who had recovered from COVID-19.

DNA of the CDR3: TGTGCCAGCAGCCACAAAGAAACCTATAATTCACCCCTCCACTTT. Encoded protein: CASSHKETYNSPLHF. The chain joins TRBV28 to TRBJ1-6, with D unresolved. The CDR3 length is 15 residues. V was pared by 6 bases and J by 2 bases, with 11 bases between. Per germline, CDR1 MDHEN and CDR2 SYDVKM.

Remarks on this clone: This could be a read error, since a much larger clone is one nucleotide away. The sample has other DNA sequences that encode this CDR3 too. The rearrangement links TRBV9 to TRBJ2-2; D unresolved. From germline, CDR1 is SGDLS and CDR2 YYNGEE. Trimming left V 0 bases short and J 7 bases short, with 4 bases between. The CDR3 consists of 12 residues. The CDR3 DNA reads TGTGCCAGCAGCGTAGTAAACGGGGAGCTGTTTTTT. Translating it yields CASSVVNGELFF.

The chain links TRBV7-9 to TRBJ2-3, with 15 positions matching TRBD2. V lost 4 bases to trimming and J lost 3 bases; unmatched junction nucleotides: 5. The CDR3 totals 17 residues. Germline V gene sequence: CDR1 SEHNR, CDR2 FQNEAQ (reference sequence). The CDR3 nucleotides read TGTGCCAGCAGCTCGGGACTAGCGGGAGGCAAAACAGATACGCAGTATTTT. This translates into CASSSGLAGGKTDTQYF.

This clone occurred once. The chain carries TRBV10-3 and TRBJ1-6; D not certain. V was clipped by 2 bases and J by 10 bases, with 12 bases between them. CDR3 length equals 14 residues. Germline V lookup: CDR1 ENHRY, CDR2 SYGVKD. Here the CDR3 reads CAISEALETSPLHF. Written as DNA, the CDR3 is TGTGCCATCAGTGAGGCCCTGGAGACCTCACCCCTCCACTTT.

This chain uses TRBV18 with TRBJ1-1; the D is unclear. The germline V gene encodes CDR1 KGHSH and CDR2 LQKENI. Trimming pared 2 bases from V and 8 bases from J, leaving 12 bases between. The CDR3 runs to 13 residues. For the CDR3, the DNA is TGTGCCAGCTCACCAAACCCAGGTCTCGAAGCTTTCTTT. This sequence encodes CASSPNPGLEAFF.

The genes are TRBV28 and TRBJ2-7; tentative D call: TRBD1 (6 bases). Germline CDR1 reads MDHEN; CDR2 reads SYDVKM. The germline V and J ends were trimmed by 7 bases and 0 bases, with 19 bases remaining between them. CDR3 length: 16 residues. In DNA form, the CDR3 reads TGTGCCAGCACCCTTTCGGACAGAATCTCCTCCTACGAGCAGTACTTC. This encodes CASTLSDRISSYEQYF.

The CDR3 nucleotides read TGCGCCAGCAGTGAGTCCCACTCGGGCGCAGGGGCGCAGTTCTTC. Amino acid sequence: CASSESHSGAGAQFF. The genes are TRBV10-2 and TRBJ2-1, with a weak D call TRBD1 (6 bases). V lost 0 bases and J 12 bases, leaving 18 bases between the germline ends. This CDR3 contains 15 residues. Germline CDR1 is WSHSY and CDR2 is SAAADI.

The V call is TRBV30, the J call TRBJ2-1; 8 nucleotides align to TRBD2. CDR1 and CDR2 (germline): GTSNPN, SVGIG (reference sequence). The CDR3 has 14 amino acids. V was pared by 5 bases and J by 5 bases, with 8 bases of the junction left unmatched. CDR3 nucleotide sequence: TGTGCCTGGGTCGCGGGGGGTGTAAACAATGAGCAGTTCTTC. This codes for CAWVAGGVNNEQFF.

The V gene is TRBV28, the J gene TRBJ1-5; 8 bases are a match to TRBD1. CDR3 length: 16 amino acids. CDR1 is MDHEN, CDR2 SYDVKM, per germline. With 3 bases clipped from V and 6 bases from J, the junction kept 10 bases outside the gene matches. The CDR3 DNA follows: TGTGCCAGCAGTTTTCCCGGGACAGGAATCGCTCAGCCCCAGCATTTT. It is translated as CASSFPGTGIAQPQHF.

V gene TRBV12-3 or TRBV12-4 combines with J gene TRBJ2-7; D might be TRBD1 (6 bases). This CDR3 is built from 13 residues. The V gene lost 5 bases and the J gene lost 5 bases, with 13 bases spanning the gap. CDR3 nucleotides: TGTGCCAGCAGTCTCAGGGGAAAGGACGAGCAGTACTTC. Encoded protein: CASSLRGKDEQYF.

CDR3 in amino acids: CASSPQPLTRDGYTF. The CDR3 DNA reads as TGTGCCAGCAGCCCACAACCTCTAACACGGGATGGCTACACCTTC. The chain has TRBV14 and TRBJ1-2; no firm D call. The CDR3 extends over 15 amino acids. CDR1 SGHDN and CDR2 FVKESK come from the germline V gene. V lost 4 bases to trimming and J lost 6 bases, with 18 bases between them.

The rearrangement links TRBV6-5 to TRBJ1-2; no reliable D call. Germline V CDR1 and CDR2: MNHEY, SVGAGI. The CDR3 spans 15 residues. Trimming pared 0 bases from V and 4 bases from J, leaving 12 bases between. CDR3 sequence: CASSYSIEDSYGYTF. The CDR3, as DNA: TGTGCCAGCAGTTACTCTATCGAGGACTCCTATGGCTACACCTTC.

The chain carries TRBV9 and TRBJ2-2; D is possibly TRBD2 (5 bases). The length of the CDR3 is 13 residues. Germline V gene lookup returns CDR1 SGDLS and CDR2 YYNGEE. V was clipped by 9 bases and J by 5 bases, with 14 bases between them. The CDR3: CATPGIGTGELFF. CDR3 sequence (DNA): TGTGCCACCCCGGGAATTGGGACCGGGGAGCTGTTTTTT.

This chain connects TRBV19 to TRBJ2-6; weak D call: TRBD1 (7 bases). The germline V gene encodes CDR1 LNHDA and CDR2 SQIVND (reference sequence). The ends were cut back, 4 bases at V and 0 bases at J, with 16 bases in the middle. CDR3 length: 18 residues. CDR3 coding DNA: TGTGCCAGTAGTAGCGGGACAGTTATAGCCTCTGGGGCCAACGTCCTGACTTTC. Translating gives CASSSGTVIASGANVLTF.

This chain uses TRBV30 with TRBJ1-2, with D unclear. CDR3 length: 12 amino acids. Trimming pared 3 bases from V and 4 bases from J, leaving 9 bases between. Germline CDR1 and CDR2: GTSNPN and SVGIG (reference sequence). CDR3 bases: TGTGCCTGGAGAGCCCTCGGCTATGGCTACACCTTC. Amino acid sequence: CAWRALGYGYTF.

This clone was picked up one time. This chain joins TRBV18 and TRBJ1-1; TRBD1 is a possible D gene (6 bases). Per germline, CDR1 KGHSH and CDR2 LQKENI. Trimming shortened V by 1 base and J by 3 bases, and 12 bases separated the two germline ends. This CDR3 is 15 amino acids long. DNA of the CDR3: TGTGCCAGCTCACCACAAGTGGGGGCGGACACTGAAGCTTTCTTT. Encoded protein: CASSPQVGADTEAFF.

The rearrangement links TRBV9 to TRBJ1-3; D possibly corresponds to TRBD1 (6 bases). Trimming removed 4 bases from V and 0 bases from J, with 14 bases in between. The CDR3 contains 16 residues. Germline V gene sequence: CDR1 SGDLS, CDR2 YYNGEE. CDR3 DNA: TGTGCCAGCAGCCCGACCAACAGGGACTCTGGAAACACCATATATTTT. Protein sequence: CASSPTNRDSGNTIYF.

CDR3 sequence reads: CASRAPVGNAGVLQETQYF. The CDR3 nucleotides are TGTGCCAGCAGAGCACCCGTGGGGAACGCGGGAGTGCTGCAAGAGACCCAGTACTTC. The chain joins TRBV2 to TRBJ2-5, with 7 nucleotides matching TRBD2. The CDR3 runs 19 residues. The germline V gene encodes CDR1 SNHLY and CDR2 FYNNEI. The J segment lost 2 bases and the V segment lost 6 bases, leaving 21 bases of the junction unmatched.

CDR3 nucleotides: TGTGCCAGCAGTTTATTGGAGAATCAGCCCCAGCATTTT. Translation: CASSLLENQPQHF. V and J are TRBV12-3 or TRBV12-4 and TRBJ1-5; D not resolved. With 2 bases removed from V and 4 bases from J, the gap between germline ends came to 6 bases. This CDR3 has 13 amino acids.

The chain couples TRBV7-2 to TRBJ2-7; 10 nucleotides line up with TRBD1. The CDR3 has 16 residues. Germline assignment: CDR1 SGHTA and CDR2 FQGNSA. V trimming: 2 bases; J trimming: 3 bases; junction bases outside the gene matches: 7. The CDR3 protein is CASSLTPTGGGYEQYF. The CDR3 nucleotides are TGTGCCAGCAGCTTAACCCCGACAGGGGGCGGCTACGAGCAGTACTTC. Filled out from reference TRBV7-2 and TRBJ2-7, the complete variable domain reads GAGVSQSPSNKVTEKGKDVELRCDPISGHTALYWYRQSLGQGLEFLIYFQGNSAPDKSGLPSDRFSAERTGGSVSTLTIQRTQQEDSAVYLCASSLTPTGGGYEQYFGPGTRLTVT.

The J gene is TRBJ2-5, the V gene TRBV7-2; TRBD2 aligns across 15 bases. The CDR3 is 17 residues long. J gave up 5 bases and V 5 bases, and 9 bases lay outside the gene matches. Germline assignment: CDR1 SGHTA and CDR2 FQGNSA. The CDR3 nucleotides read TGTGCCAGCAGCCGGGGACTAGCGGGAGGCCGCGGGGAGACCCAGTACTTC. It translates to CASSRGLAGGRGETQYF.